Below, 23 T cell receptor beta chains from the same sample are listed, as sequenced in a study of PD-1 blockade in classical Hodgkin lymphoma (dated by TCRdb to the early 2020s). Explained via the paper, the time point label denotes: cycle 2 day 1 (C2D1) of nivolumab. Every trial patient had relapsed after autologous stem cell transplantation, and cohorts A, B and C differed in prior brentuximab vedotin exposure. The library was made by the immunoSEQ multiplex PCR assay. Here the immuneACCESS table is served through TCRdb, limited to in-frame sequences with V and J called. Missing clones are a known gap in these copies; in checked studies unresolved V genes cover under half, and the rest lacks a known reason. The sample contains 90,000 or so clones, about 93% of them found a single time. In total, the top ten clones hold about 2.7% of the sample. The sequenced sample was peripheral blood mononuclear cells (PBMCs), obtained before the second cycle of nivolumab. Receptors originate from a human donor with classical Hodgkin lymphoma.

V is TRBV7-8 and J is TRBJ1-4, with D possibly matching TRBD1 (6 bases). This CDR3 has 12 amino acids. V was trimmed by 5 bases and J by 15 bases, leaving 16 bases between them. CDR1 is SGHVS and CDR2 is FQNEAQ in the germline V gene. CDR3 protein: CASSVQGERLFF. As DNA, the CDR3 is TGTGCCAGCAGCGTACAGGGTGAAAGGTTGTTTTTT.

The chain is built from TRBV11-2 and TRBJ1-2; 9 nucleotides agree with TRBD1. The ends lost 4 bases at V and 2 bases at J; junction bases unmatched: 2. Germline V CDR1 and CDR2: SGHAT, FQNNGV. The CDR3 is 14 amino acids. The CDR3 reads CASSWGQGNYGYTF. CDR3 nucleotides: TGTGCCAGCAGCTGGGGACAGGGCAACTATGGCTACACCTTC.

The V and J genes are TRBV6-5 and TRBJ1-5; unclear D gene. Germline-derived CDR1 and CDR2 are MNHEY and SVGAGI. The CDR3 has 13 residues. With 5 bases removed from V and 5 bases from J, the gap between germline ends came to 10 bases. The CDR3 loop is CASSVGGHQPQHF. For the CDR3, the DNA is TGTGCCAGCAGTGTGGGCGGACATCAGCCCCAGCATTTT.

The chain has TRBV6-5 and TRBJ1-1; D perhaps matches TRBD1 (5 bases). V lost 0 bases and J 3 bases, leaving 11 bases between the germline ends. Germline CDR1 MNHEY, CDR2 SVGAGI. The CDR3 runs 15 residues. CDR3 protein: CASSYSGGMDTEAFF. Here the CDR3 DNA reads TGTGCCAGCAGTTACTCTGGGGGGATGGACACTGAAGCTTTCTTT.

J is TRBJ2-1 and V is TRBV10-3; 8 nucleotides line up with TRBD2. The CDR3 runs 16 residues. The V gene end was trimmed by 1 base and the J gene end by 2 bases; junction bases not matched to a gene: 4. Germline V gives CDR1 ENHRY, CDR2 SYGVKD. The CDR3 coding sequence is TGTGCCATCAGTGAGTTCCTAGCGGGTACCTACAATGAGCAGTTCTTC. Encoded protein: CAISEFLAGTYNEQFF.

The chain is built from TRBV27 and TRBJ1-1; D unresolved. The CDR3 length is 13 residues. The germline V and J ends were trimmed by 2 bases and 2 bases, with 6 bases remaining between them. Looked up from germline, CDR1 is MNHEY and CDR2 is SMNVEV (reference sequence). CDR3 residues: CASSLQVNTEAFF. In DNA, the CDR3 is TGTGCCAGCAGTTTACAGGTAAACACTGAAGCTTTCTTT.

This chain connects TRBV2 to TRBJ2-3; D not certain. The V gene lost 7 bases and the J gene lost 4 bases, with 21 bases spanning the gap. The germline V gene has CDR1 SNHLY and CDR2 FYNNEI. There are 16 residues in the CDR3. This CDR3 reads CASTEWAPRSADTQYF. CDR3 nucleotides: TGTGCCAGCACCGAATGGGCCCCGAGGTCGGCAGATACGCAGTATTTT.

The chain joins TRBV28 to TRBJ2-7; D might be TRBD1 (7 bases). The V gene lost 6 bases and the J gene lost 2 bases, with 14 bases spanning the gap. The germline V gene encodes CDR1 MDHEN and CDR2 SYDVKM. The CDR3 consists of 14 residues. CDR3 nucleotide sequence: TGTGCCAGCAGAAAACCCAGGGGGGCCTACGAGCAGTACTTC. Encoded protein: CASRKPRGAYEQYF.

The V call is TRBV7-3, the J call TRBJ2-1; TRBD1 might be the D (6 bases). There are 14 residues in the CDR3. The germline gives CDR1 SGHTA, CDR2 FQGTGA. V shed 0 bases and J shed 8 bases, with 11 bases lying between them. The CDR3 DNA follows: TGTGCCAGCAGCTTAACGCCGGCAGGGGATGAGCAGTTCTTC. Encoded protein: CASSLTPAGDEQFF.

The CDR3 loop is CASSSGTDNYGYTF. CDR3 sequence (DNA): TGTGCCAGCAGCTCCGGGACAGATAACTATGGCTACACCTTC. This chain joins TRBV5-6 and TRBJ1-2; 7 bases line up with TRBD1. Germline assignment: CDR1 SGHDT and CDR2 YYEEEE. J lost 1 base, V lost 3 bases, and 3 bases had no gene match. This CDR3 contains 14 residues. Using reference TRBV5-6 and TRBJ1-2 for the parts outside the CDR3, the full variable domain is DAGVTQSPTHLIKTRGQQVTLRCSPKSGHDTVSWYQQALGQGPQFIFQYYEEEERQRGNFPDRFSGHQFPNYSSELNVNALLLGDSALYLCASSSGTDNYGYTFGSGTRLTVV.

The V and J genes are TRBV14 and TRBJ2-7; 8 bases align to TRBD1. Germline loops: CDR1 SGHDN, CDR2 FVKESK. The CDR3 is made up of 14 amino acids. V was clipped by 6 bases and J by 6 bases; unmatched bases: 10. CDR3 loop: CASRSGTGPSEQYF. The CDR3 bases are TGTGCCAGCAGGTCAGGGACAGGCCCGTCCGAGCAGTACTTC.

CDR3 amino acids: CASSFRDRGAGELFF. The CDR3 coding sequence is TGTGCCAGCAGTTTCCGGGACAGGGGTGCCGGGGAGCTGTTTTTT. The chain has TRBV6-5 and TRBJ2-2, with 10 bases aligning to TRBD1. The CDR3 has 15 residues. After removal of 4 bases from V and 6 bases from J, the junction contained 5 bases not matched to a gene. Per the germline V gene, CDR1 is MNHEY and CDR2 is SVGAGI.

The chain uses TRBV18 and TRBJ2-1; a possible D gene is TRBD2 (6 bases). Germline V gives CDR1 KGHSH, CDR2 LQKENI. V shed 3 bases and J shed 6 bases, with 9 bases lying between them. This CDR3 is built from 13 residues. CDR3 residues: CASSPGLINEQFF. The CDR3 region has the DNA TGTGCCAGCTCACCCGGACTAATCAATGAGCAGTTCTTC.

The DNA of the CDR3 is TGTGCCTGGAGGCCCCAGGTTGACGAGCAGTACTTC. This sequence encodes CAWRPQVDEQYF. J is TRBJ2-7 and V is TRBV30; no reliable D call. CDR3 length: 12 amino acids. The ends were cut back, 3 bases at V and 5 bases at J, with 11 bases in the middle. Germline-derived CDR1 and CDR2 are GTSNPN and SVGIG (reference sequence).

The chain uses TRBV5-6 and TRBJ2-7; 7 nucleotides agree with TRBD1. V dropped 4 bases and J dropped 3; count of bases not matched to a gene: 7. This CDR3 contains 14 residues. Per germline, CDR1 SGHDT and CDR2 YYEEEE. The CDR3 is CASSPGTAVYEQYF. CDR3 DNA sequence: TGTGCCAGCAGCCCCGGGACAGCAGTCTACGAGCAGTACTTC.

The chain carries TRBV18 and TRBJ1-1; D ambiguous. CDR1 is KGHSH, CDR2 LQKENI, per germline. V was trimmed by 5 bases and J by 1 base, leaving 11 bases between them. The CDR3 sequence is 14 residues long. This CDR3 is CASSAKHTNTEAFF. CDR3 nucleotides: TGTGCCAGCTCAGCGAAACACACGAACACTGAAGCTTTCTTT.

This chain connects TRBV19 to TRBJ2-7; D might be TRBD1 or TRBD2, each matching 6 bases. The CDR3 has 17 amino acids. Trimming left V 5 bases short and J 7 bases short, with 27 bases between. From germline, CDR1 is LNHDA and CDR2 SQIVND (reference sequence). CDR3 bases: TGTGCCAGTAGTTACCGGGGGCAAGGAGGGCCGCCCCTAGAGCAGTACTTC. Protein: CASSYRGQGGPPLEQYF.

As to this clone: The junction and the germline gene differ at one end; a read error may be behind it. V and J are TRBV18 and TRBJ1-5; D perhaps matches TRBD1 (5 bases). Looked up from germline, CDR1 is KGHSH and CDR2 is LQKENI. The CDR3 loop spans 13 amino acids. CDR3 DNA: TGTGCCAGCTCCCCACCCGAGGGGATGCCCCAGCATTTT. It specifies CASSPPEGMPQHF.

The chain links TRBV30 to TRBJ1-1; 7 nucleotides align to TRBD1. There are 11 residues in the CDR3. The germline V gene encodes CDR1 GTSNPN and CDR2 SVGIG (reference sequence). CDR3 region: CAGQGDTEAFF. CDR3 nucleotides: TGTGCGGGGCAGGGGGACACTGAAGCTTTCTTT.

This clone was seen just once. The rearrangement joins TRBV9 to TRBJ1-3; 8 bases agree with TRBD1. The J segment lost 5 bases and the V segment lost 3 bases, leaving 7 bases of the junction unmatched. The CDR3 extends over 15 amino acids. Germline V gene sequence: CDR1 SGDLS, CDR2 YYNGEE. Written as DNA, the CDR3 is TGTGCCAGCAGCGCCACAGGGGGTAGTAGAAACACCATATATTTT. This codes for CASSATGGSRNTIYF. Drawing the rest from reference TRBV9 and TRBJ1-3, the complete variable domain is DSGVTQTPKHLITATGQRVTLRCSPRSGDLSVYWYQQSLDQGLQFLIQYYNGEERAKGNILERFSAQQFPDLHSELNLSSLELGDSALYFCASSATGGSRNTIYFGEGSWLTVV.

The chain's CDR3 is CASSQDGGRVIYNEQFF. For the CDR3, the DNA is TGTGCCAGCAGCCAAGATGGGGGCAGGGTTATCTACAATGAGCAGTTCTTC. The V gene is TRBV4-2, the J gene TRBJ2-1; TRBD1 is a possible D gene (6 bases). The germline gives CDR1 LGHNA, CDR2 YNFKEQ. V was shortened by 0 bases and J by 3 bases, with 15 bases between the two germline ends. The CDR3 sequence is 17 residues long.

The chain has TRBV5-6 and TRBJ2-2, with D perhaps given as TRBD1 or TRBD2 (6 bases each). Germline V gives CDR1 SGHDT, CDR2 YYEEEE. The CDR3 contains 17 residues. Trimming shortened V by 4 bases and J by 3 bases, and 19 bases separated the two germline ends. The DNA of the CDR3 is TGTGCCAGCAGCCCCTTTGCGGAGGGGGATTACACCGGGGAGCTGTTTTTT. It specifies CASSPFAEGDYTGELFF.

The chain links TRBV25-1 to TRBJ2-3; TRBD2 aligns across 8 bases. CDR3 size: 14 residues. CDR1 is MGHDK, CDR2 SYGVNS, per germline. J gave up 7 bases and V 3 bases, and 6 bases lay outside the gene matches. CDR3 loop: CASSEAGGLNTQYF. In DNA form, the CDR3 reads TGTGCCAGCAGTGAGGCGGGAGGTTTAAATACGCAGTATTTT.